This entry lists 14 T cell receptor beta chains sequenced from one sample in a study of T-cell reconstitution after alpha-beta-depleted transplantation in children. The authors prepared the TCRbeta library with unique molecular identifiers. Via MiXCR, TCRdb re-called the PCR reads, giving one row per CDR3 protein. The sample has hundreds of thousands of distinct CDR3 sequences, around a third seen once; the top ten hold approximately 2.3%. Source: PBMCs from the stem cell graft donor, taken from the stem cell graft. These TCRs come from a human donor who donated a stem cell graft to a child with aplastic anemia.

This clonotype came up a few times. This sequence joins TRBV20-1 and TRBJ1-6; D unclear. The length of the CDR3 is 13 residues. Trimming left V 5 bases short and J 6 bases short, with 11 bases between. Germline CDR1 reads DFQATT; CDR2 reads SNEGSKA (reference sequence). Here the CDR3 DNA reads TGCAGTGCTTCGGAATACCGTAATTCACCCCTCCACTTT. This codes for CSASEYRNSPLHF.

This clonotype was seen a handful of times. The CDR3 is CASSPRGGSEQFF. The CDR3 DNA reads as TGCGCCAGCAGCCCACGGGGGGGGAGTGAGCAGTTCTTC. This chain joins TRBV5-1 and TRBJ2-1; 8 bases fit TRBD2. The V gene's germline CDR1 is SGHRS and CDR2 YFSETQ. Germline trimming cut 4 bases from V and 9 bases from J; bases unmatched to any gene: 6. This CDR3 spans 13 amino acids.

V usage is TRBV7-9 and J usage is TRBJ2-3, with D possibly being TRBD1 (6 bases). V lost 4 bases and J 0 bases, leaving 14 bases between the germline ends. Germline CDR1 is SEHNR and CDR2 is FQNEAQ (reference sequence). The CDR3 runs 16 residues. The CDR3: CASSSTGTSSTDTQYF. CDR3 DNA: TGTGCCAGCAGCTCCACAGGGACCTCTAGCACAGATACGCAGTATTTT.

The genes are TRBV12-3 or TRBV12-4 and TRBJ2-1, with TRBD2 identical over 10 bases. V lost 1 base to trimming and J lost 3 bases; unmatched junction nucleotides: 6. The CDR3 runs to 17 residues. The CDR3 protein is CASSLVGAGGNYNEQFF. CDR3 sequence (DNA): TGTGCCAGCAGTTTAGTCGGAGCGGGAGGGAACTACAATGAGCAGTTCTTC.

This clonotype was counted only a few times. V and J are TRBV20-1 and TRBJ2-3; 10 nucleotides agree with TRBD2. The germline gives CDR1 DFQATT, CDR2 SNEGSKA (reference sequence). Trimming at V came to 5 bases and at J to 5 bases, leaving 7 bases not matched to a gene. This CDR3 has 14 amino acids. CDR3 region: CSAPLAGAGDTQYF. CDR3 sequence (DNA): TGCAGTGCTCCGCTAGCGGGAGCTGGAGATACGCAGTATTTT.

The chain is built from TRBV7-2 and TRBJ1-6; a possible D gene is TRBD1 (5 bases). Germline CDR1 reads SGHTA; CDR2 reads FQGNSA. V lost 1 base and J lost 7, with 11 bases in between. The CDR3 spans 15 residues. CDR3 in DNA: TGTGCCAGCAGCTTAGACGGGGGGAGGAATTCACCCCTCCACTTT. Encoded protein: CASSLDGGRNSPLHF. Supplemented by reference TRBV7-2 and TRBJ1-6, the full variable domain reads GAGVSQSPSNKVTEKGKDVELRCDPISGHTALYWYRQSLGQGLEFLIYFQGNSAPDKSGLPSDRFSAERTGGSVSTLTIQRTQQEDSAVYLCASSLDGGRNSPLHFGNGTRLTVT.

This clonotype turned up a few times. The chain recombines TRBV14 with TRBJ2-1; 7 bases align to TRBD2. This CDR3 spans 15 amino acids. After removal of 4 bases from V and 7 bases from J, the junction contained 10 bases not matched to a gene. Germline values: CDR1 SGHDN, CDR2 FVKESK. CDR3: CASSLLAGRWNEQFF. CDR3 nucleotides: TGTGCCAGCAGCCTTTTAGCGGGCAGGTGGAATGAGCAGTTCTTC.

The chain combines TRBV5-4 with TRBJ1-1; D might be TRBD1 (5 bases). This CDR3 is 15 amino acids long. Germline V lookup: CDR1 SGHNT, CDR2 YYREEE (reference sequence). V was clipped by 3 bases and J by 1 base, with 13 bases between them. As DNA, the CDR3 is TGTGCCAGCAGCTCAACCGGCGGGGGGAACACTGAAGCTTTCTTT. Its translation: CASSSTGGGNTEAFF. Looking up the rest from reference TRBV5-4 and TRBJ1-1 gives the full variable domain: ETGVTQSPTHLIKTRGQQVTLRCSSQSGHNTVSWYQQALGQGPQFIFQYYREEENGRGNFPPRFSGLQFPNYSSELNVNALELDDSALYLCASSSTGGGNTEAFFGQGTRLTVV.

This chain links TRBV3-1 with TRBJ2-3, with D perhaps assigned TRBD1 or TRBD2 (5 bases each). CDR3 length equals 15 residues. V gave up 4 bases and J gave up 5 bases, with 16 bases separating them. The germline gives CDR1 LGHDT, CDR2 YNNKEL (reference sequence). The CDR3 protein is CASSPIGEREDTQYF. The CDR3 region has the DNA TGTGCCAGCAGCCCTATAGGGGAACGGGAAGATACGCAGTATTTT.

V and J are TRBV18 and TRBJ2-7, with a tentative D call TRBD2 (7 bases). Between the trimmed V and J ends, which lost 5 bases and 4 bases, there was a span of 15 bases. CDR3 length equals 14 residues. Germline V gives CDR1 KGHSH, CDR2 LQKENI. The CDR3 loop reads CASSAGEGKYEQYF. CDR3 in DNA: TGTGCCAGCTCAGCAGGGGAGGGAAAATACGAGCAGTACTTC.

This clonotype has only a few counts. The J gene is TRBJ2-5, the V gene TRBV29-1; 12 bases are shared with TRBD1. Trimming at V came to 4 bases and at J to 5 bases, leaving 5 bases not matched to a gene. Germline V gene data show CDR1 as SQVTM and CDR2 as ANQGSEA. The CDR3 contains 14 residues. The CDR3 region has the DNA TGCAGCGTTGTCGGGGACAGGGGGCCGGAGACCCAGTACTTC. This translates into CSVVGDRGPETQYF. The whole variable domain, filled in from reference TRBV29-1 and TRBJ2-5, reads SAVISQKPSRDICQRGTSLTIQCQVDSQVTMMFWYRQQPGQSLTLIATANQGSEATYESGFVIDKFPISRPNLTFSTLTVSNMSPEDSSIYLCSVVGDRGPETQYFGPGTRLLVL.

This chain links TRBV12-3 or TRBV12-4 with TRBJ2-1; TRBD2 might be the D (6 bases). V lost 3 bases to trimming and J lost 8 bases, with 11 bases between them. The CDR3 loop spans 13 amino acids. As DNA, the CDR3 is TGTGCCAGCAGTTTTCGCTGGGGGGATGAGCAGTTCTTC. Its protein is CASSFRWGDEQFF.

This clonotype was seen once. The chain couples TRBV15 to TRBJ2-5, with D perhaps TRBD2 (6 bases). Germline V lookup: CDR1 LNHNV, CDR2 YYDKDF (reference sequence). This CDR3 region has 15 residues. Trimming left V 2 bases short and J 2 bases short, with 12 bases between. The CDR3 nucleotides read TGTGCCACCAGCAGACCGGGACTGAGACAAGAGACCCAGTACTTC. Translated: CATSRPGLRQETQYF.

The rearrangement uses TRBV7-2 and TRBJ2-3; 9 nucleotides agree with TRBD2. Per germline, CDR1 SGHTA and CDR2 FQGNSA. The CDR3 sequence is 15 residues long. Trimming took 1 base from V and 4 from J; bases not matched to a gene: 3. CDR3 DNA: TGTGCCAGCAGCTTAGTTGCGGGAGGGGCAGATACGCAGTATTTT. Protein: CASSLVAGGADTQYF.